Each of the 19 T cell receptor beta chains below was sequenced from the same sample in a study of human T cells and chemical hapten exposure. The time point denotes: patch test 1, 2 weeks after DPC sensitization. Noted treatment: therapeutic diphenylcyclopropenone sensitization with weekly scalp DPC. TCRdb itself ran the RACE reads through MiXCR, one entry per CDR3 protein. The data hold under 450,000 distinct CDR3 sequences, with approximately 5.1% observed a single time. Sequenced material: whole blood, taken in connection with sensitization to the hapten diphenylcyclopropenone (DPC). The receptor set was obtained from a woman aged 45-65 years with alopecia areata. Some clones in this sample may be carry-over from other donors' samples.

This clonotype was counted only a few times. The chain combines TRBV6-1 with TRBJ2-1, with 8 bases aligning to TRBD2. CDR3 size: 13 residues. The ends lost 6 bases at V and 4 bases at J; junction bases unmatched: 2. CDR1 and CDR2 from the germline V gene are MNHNS and SASEGT. The CDR3 loop reads CASSGRVYNEQFF. Here the CDR3 DNA reads TGTGCCAGCAGCGGGAGGGTATACAATGAGCAGTTCTTC.

This clonotype was counted only a few times. V and J are TRBV28 and TRBJ2-5; the D gene could be TRBD1 or TRBD2 (5 bases each). Trimming cost V 6 bases and J 5 bases, with 16 bases left between them. The CDR3 length is 14 residues. The germline CDR1 and CDR2 sequences are MDHEN and SYDVKM. The CDR3 DNA is TGTGCCAGCAGAGGGACCCAATTTGGGGAGACCCAGTACTTC. This gives the protein CASRGTQFGETQYF.

This chain links TRBV4-3 with TRBJ2-1; D ambiguous. Trimming took 4 bases from V and 9 from J, leaving 13 bases between them. Germline loops: CDR1 LGHNA, CDR2 YSLEER. The CDR3 has 13 amino acids. The CDR3 sequence: CASSPWAYGEQFF. CDR3 in DNA: TGCGCCAGCAGCCCCTGGGCGTACGGTGAGCAGTTCTTC.

The table lists this clonotype with many counts. V usage is TRBV7-2 and J usage is TRBJ2-1; no firm D call. Per the germline V gene, CDR1 is SGHTA and CDR2 is FQGNSA. This CDR3 is 14 amino acids long. V was trimmed by 5 bases and J by 8 bases, leaving 16 bases between them. CDR3 residues: CASSPNLVGYEQFF. As DNA, the CDR3 is TGTGCCAGCAGCCCGAACTTAGTGGGGTATGAGCAGTTCTTC.

The chain couples TRBV5-6 to TRBJ1-1; unclear D gene. V was cut by 3 bases and J by 0 bases, with 9 bases left in between. This CDR3 is 14 amino acids long. Germline CDR1 SGHDT, CDR2 YYEEEE. CDR3 sequence: CASSSIGMNTEAFF. As DNA, the CDR3 is TGTGCCAGCAGCTCGATAGGGATGAACACTGAAGCTTTCTTT. Filled out from reference TRBV5-6 and TRBJ1-1, the complete variable domain reads DAGVTQSPTHLIKTRGQQVTLRCSPKSGHDTVSWYQQALGQGPQFIFQYYEEEERQRGNFPDRFSGHQFPNYSSELNVNALLLGDSALYLCASSSIGMNTEAFFGQGTRLTVV.

In its sample, this clonotype was seen many times. J is TRBJ1-1 and V is TRBV20-1; 8 bases are shared with TRBD1. The CDR3 runs to 13 residues. V trimming: 6 bases; J trimming: 8 bases; junction bases outside the gene matches: 11. Germline lookup yields CDR1 DFQATT and CDR2 SNEGSKA (reference sequence). As DNA, the CDR3 is TGCAGTGCCCCCGCCGACAGGGGCCAAGAAGCTTTCTTT. Amino acid sequence: CSAPADRGQEAFF.

V usage is TRBV7-8 and J usage is TRBJ1-6; no definite D call. This CDR3 is 18 amino acids long. Trimming took 5 bases from V and 0 from J, leaving 17 bases between them. CDR1 is SGHVS and CDR2 is FQNEAQ in the germline V gene. CDR3 in amino acids: CASSPQLDGSSYNSPLHF. The CDR3 DNA reads as TGTGCCAGCAGCCCCCAACTTGACGGGAGCTCCTATAATTCACCCCTCCACTTT.

The rearrangement joins TRBV6-1 to TRBJ2-3; perhaps TRBD1 as D (6 bases). Germline lookup yields CDR1 MNHNS and CDR2 SASEGT. The CDR3 runs 13 residues. V lost 11 bases and J 0 bases, leaving 12 bases between the germline ends. The CDR3 reads CAGQPPSTDTQYF. The CDR3 bases are TGTGCCGGACAGCCTCCTAGCACAGATACGCAGTATTTT.

The chain employs TRBV24-1 and TRBJ2-5; D is possibly TRBD2 (5 bases). In germline, CDR1 is KGHDR, CDR2 SFDVKD. This CDR3 is 13 amino acids long. V was clipped by 5 bases and J by 5 bases, with 11 bases between them. DNA for the CDR3: TGTGCCACCAGTGGCTTTCCGGGGGAGACCCAGTACTTC. Translating it yields CATSGFPGETQYF.

This chain connects TRBV7-3 to TRBJ1-6; no definite D call. Trimming removed 4 bases at V and 8 bases at J, with 15 bases between. Germline CDR1 SGHTA, CDR2 FQGTGA. The CDR3 extends over 15 amino acids. The CDR3 DNA reads as TGTGCCAGCAGCTCACAAGCGGCTGAAGATTCACCCCTCCACTTT. It encodes CASSSQAAEDSPLHF. Variable domain in full (rest from reference TRBV7-3 and TRBJ1-6): GAGVSQTPSNKVTEKGKYVELRCDPISGHTALYWYRQSLGQGPEFLIYFQGTGAADDSGLPNDRFFAVRPEGSVSTLKIQRTERGDSAVYLCASSSQAAEDSPLHFGNGTRLTVT.

Only a few counts were recorded for this clonotype. In DNA, the CDR3 is TGTGCCAGCAGCTCCGGGACAGGGTGGACTGAAGCTTTCTTT. Translating it yields CASSSGTGWTEAFF. The rearrangement joins TRBV5-6 to TRBJ1-1; 9 positions agree with TRBD1. J lost 5 bases, V lost 3 bases, and 5 bases had no gene match. Germline V gives CDR1 SGHDT, CDR2 YYEEEE. The CDR3 is 14 amino acids.

A remark on this clonotype: A much larger clone lies one base from this, so it may be a read error. CDR3 nucleotides: TGCGTCAGCAGCTTGGGAGACAGGGACTACGAGCAGTACTTC. Its protein product is CVSSLGDRDYEQYF. The chain joins TRBV5-1 to TRBJ2-7, with TRBD1 matching 7 bases. This CDR3 has 14 amino acids. Per the germline V gene, CDR1 is SGHRS and CDR2 is YFSETQ. The variable domain in full, with the rest retrieved from reference TRBV5-1 and TRBJ2-7, is KAGVTQTPRYLIKTRGQQVTLSCSPISGHRSVSWYQQTPGQGLQFLFEYFSETQRNKGNFPGRFSGRQFSNSRSEMNVSTLELGDSALYLCVSSLGDRDYEQYFGPGTRLTVT.

This chain connects TRBV4-1 to TRBJ2-7; 13 bases map to TRBD2. The CDR3 is 15 residues long. V was pared by 4 bases and J by 5 bases, with 5 bases of the junction left unmatched. Germline values: CDR1 MGHRA, CDR2 YSYEKL. CDR3 in amino acids: CASSPRLAGGDEQYF. The CDR3 bases are TGCGCCAGCAGCCCTAGACTAGCGGGGGGTGACGAGCAGTACTTC.

This clonotype was recorded a few times. This rearrangement joins TRBV7-8 to TRBJ2-7, with D uncertain. Between the trimmed V and J ends, which lost 1 base and 2 bases, there was a span of 9 bases. Germline-derived CDR1 and CDR2 are SGHVS and FQNEAQ. The CDR3 totals 14 residues. CDR3 region: CASSLGVKPYEQYF. Here the CDR3 DNA reads TGTGCCAGCAGCTTAGGGGTAAAGCCCTACGAGCAGTACTTC.

This clonotype was found many times. This chain joins TRBV3-1 and TRBJ2-1, with 9 nucleotides matching TRBD1. The CDR3 contains 15 residues. The V gene's germline CDR1 is LGHDT and CDR2 YNNKEL (reference sequence). V was clipped by 3 bases and J by 7 bases; unmatched bases: 7. The CDR3 is CASSQGTGPKNEQFF. DNA for the CDR3: TGTGCCAGCAGCCAGGGGACAGGGCCGAAGAATGAGCAGTTCTTC.

In this sample, this clonotype turned up many times. CDR3 sequence reads: CARWTAPIVACGEKLFF. Written as DNA, the CDR3 is TGTGCCAGATGGACAGCGCCTATAGTGGCGTGCGGTGAAAAACTGTTTTTT. V and J are TRBV27 and TRBJ1-4; perhaps TRBD1 as D (6 bases). The germline V gene encodes CDR1 MNHEY and CDR2 SMNVEV (reference sequence). The CDR3 is 17 amino acids. V was clipped by 9 bases and J by 7 bases, with 27 bases between them.

This clonotype was recorded many times. This chain joins TRBV13 and TRBJ2-3; 10 positions match TRBD2. Trimming at V came to 6 bases and at J to 13 bases, leaving 10 bases not matched to a gene. CDR1 is PRHDT and CDR2 is FYEKMQ in the germline V gene (reference sequence). The CDR3 is 13 residues long. The CDR3 DNA reads TGTGCCAGCAGTTACAGTCTAGCGGGAGAGGAGTATTTT. Protein product: CASSYSLAGEEYF.

The table lists this clonotype with many counts. The chain uses TRBV28 and TRBJ2-7; D is uncertain. CDR1 is MDHEN and CDR2 is SYDVKM in the germline V gene. V shed 2 bases and J shed 3 bases, with 11 bases lying between them. The CDR3 has 14 amino acids. The CDR3 region has the DNA TGTGCCAGCAGTTTACCAGGTTCGGGCTACGAGCAGTACTTC. Protein: CASSLPGSGYEQYF.

This clonotype was counted many times. This chain links TRBV18 with TRBJ1-2; tentatively, D is TRBD1 (5 bases). Trimming took 5 bases from V and 1 from J, leaving 14 bases between them. Germline V gives CDR1 KGHSH, CDR2 LQKENI. The CDR3 consists of 15 residues. CDR3 amino acids: CASSTTGRDNYGYTF. CDR3 sequence (DNA): TGTGCCAGCTCAACCACCGGCAGGGATAACTATGGCTACACCTTC.